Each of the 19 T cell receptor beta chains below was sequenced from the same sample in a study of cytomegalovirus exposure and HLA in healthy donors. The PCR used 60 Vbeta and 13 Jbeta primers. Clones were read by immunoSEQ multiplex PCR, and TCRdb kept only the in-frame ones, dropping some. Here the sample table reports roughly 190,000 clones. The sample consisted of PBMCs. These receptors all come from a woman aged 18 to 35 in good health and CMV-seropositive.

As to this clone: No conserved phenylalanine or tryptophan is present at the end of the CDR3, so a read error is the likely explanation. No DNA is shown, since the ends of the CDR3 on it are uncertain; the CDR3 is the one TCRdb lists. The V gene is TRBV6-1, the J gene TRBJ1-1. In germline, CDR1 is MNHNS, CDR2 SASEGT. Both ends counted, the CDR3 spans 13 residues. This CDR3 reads CASSLGEGSHQNL.

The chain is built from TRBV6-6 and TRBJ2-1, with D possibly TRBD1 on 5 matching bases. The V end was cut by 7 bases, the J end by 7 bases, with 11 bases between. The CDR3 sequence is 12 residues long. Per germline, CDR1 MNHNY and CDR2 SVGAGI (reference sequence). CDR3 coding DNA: TGTGCCAGCATGGGGCAGGATAATGAGCAGTTCTTC. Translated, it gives CASMGQDNEQFF.

CDR3 DNA sequence: TGTGCCAGCAGCCCACACCGGGGACAGGGGGTCCAGGAGCAGTTCTTC. Its translation is CASSPHRGQGVQEQFF. The gene calls are TRBV7-2 and TRBJ2-1, with 11 bases aligning to TRBD1. Germline CDR1 SGHTA, CDR2 FQGNSA. The CDR3 contains 16 residues. V was clipped by 5 bases and J by 10 bases; unmatched bases: 13.

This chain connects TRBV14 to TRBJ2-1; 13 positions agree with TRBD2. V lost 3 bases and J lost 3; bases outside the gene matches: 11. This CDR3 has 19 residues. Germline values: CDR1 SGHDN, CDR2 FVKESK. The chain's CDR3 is CASSHRSGTSGIGYNEQFF. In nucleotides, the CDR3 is TGTGCCAGCAGCCATAGGTCCGGGACTAGCGGGATAGGCTACAATGAGCAGTTCTTC.

For the CDR3, the DNA is TGTGCCAGCAGCTTTGGGGTGGGCGGGGCCTACGAGCAGTACTTC. It yields the protein CASSFGVGGAYEQYF. The rearrangement joins TRBV7-8 to TRBJ2-7; tentatively, D is TRBD2 (6 bases). CDR3 size: 15 residues. Per the germline V gene, CDR1 is SGHVS and CDR2 is FQNEAQ. V lost 3 bases, J lost 2 bases, and 14 bases lay in between.

The CDR3 bases are TGTGCCACCAGCACCGGGACAGCATACAATGAGCAGTTCTTC. This gives the protein CATSTGTAYNEQFF. The chain is built from TRBV15 and TRBJ2-1; 7 bases line up with TRBD1. The V gene's germline CDR1 is LNHNV and CDR2 YYDKDF (reference sequence). V lost 4 bases to trimming and J lost 4 bases; unmatched junction nucleotides: 4. This CDR3 is 14 amino acids long.

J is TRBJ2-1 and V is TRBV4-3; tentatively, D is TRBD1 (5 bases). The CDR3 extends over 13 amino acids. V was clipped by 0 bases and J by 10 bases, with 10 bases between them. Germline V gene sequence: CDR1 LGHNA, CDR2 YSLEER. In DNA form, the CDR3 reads TGCGCCAGCAGCCAAGATTGGGCAGGGGAGCAGTTCTTC. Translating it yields CASSQDWAGEQFF.

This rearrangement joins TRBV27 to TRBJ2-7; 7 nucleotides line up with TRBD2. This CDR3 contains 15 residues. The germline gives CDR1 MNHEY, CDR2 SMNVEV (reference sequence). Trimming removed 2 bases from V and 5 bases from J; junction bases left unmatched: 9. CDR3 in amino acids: CASSLGTSVLNEQYF. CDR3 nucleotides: TGTGCCAGCAGTTTAGGTACTAGCGTTCTCAACGAGCAGTACTTC.

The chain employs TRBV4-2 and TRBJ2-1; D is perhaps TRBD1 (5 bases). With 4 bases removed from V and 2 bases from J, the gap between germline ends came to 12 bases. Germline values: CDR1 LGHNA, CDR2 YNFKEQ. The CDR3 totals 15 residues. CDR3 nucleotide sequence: TGTGCCAGCAGCCGGGAAGGGGCGGCCTACAATGAGCAGTTCTTC. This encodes CASSREGAAYNEQFF.

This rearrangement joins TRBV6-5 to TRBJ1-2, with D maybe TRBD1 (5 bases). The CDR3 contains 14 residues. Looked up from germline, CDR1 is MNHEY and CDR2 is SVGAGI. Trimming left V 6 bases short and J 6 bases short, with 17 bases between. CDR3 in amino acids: CASRSVGGLHGYTF. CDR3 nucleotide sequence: TGTGCCAGCAGGAGCGTGGGGGGACTCCATGGCTACACCTTC.

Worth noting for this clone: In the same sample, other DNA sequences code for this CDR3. CDR3 in amino acids: CASSSGGQPQHF. CDR3 sequence (DNA): TGTGCCAGCAGCTCAGGGGGACAGCCCCAGCATTTT. The chain uses TRBV5-6 and TRBJ1-5; 7 bases are a match to TRBD1. Germline CDR1 is SGHDT and CDR2 is YYEEEE. The CDR3 sequence is 12 residues long. With V trimmed by 3 bases and J by 7 bases, 1 base remained unmatched.

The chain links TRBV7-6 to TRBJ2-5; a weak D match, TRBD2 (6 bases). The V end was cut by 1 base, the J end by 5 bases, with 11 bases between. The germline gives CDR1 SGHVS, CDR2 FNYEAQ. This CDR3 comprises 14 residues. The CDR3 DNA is TGTGCCAGCAGCTTAGAGGCAGGGAGGGAGACCCAGTACTTC. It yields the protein CASSLEAGRETQYF. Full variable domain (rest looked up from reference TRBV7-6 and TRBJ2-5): GAGVSQSPRYKVTKRGQDVALRCDPISGHVSLYWYRQALGQGPEFLTYFNYEAQQDKSGLPNDRFSAERPEGSISTLTIQRTEQRDSAMYRCASSLEAGRETQYFGPGTRLLVL.

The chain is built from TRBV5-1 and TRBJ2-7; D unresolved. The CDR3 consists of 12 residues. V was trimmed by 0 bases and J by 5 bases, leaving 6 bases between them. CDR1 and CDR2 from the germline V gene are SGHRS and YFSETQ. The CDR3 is CASSLVHHEQYF. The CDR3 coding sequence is TGCGCCAGCAGCTTGGTCCATCACGAGCAGTACTTC.

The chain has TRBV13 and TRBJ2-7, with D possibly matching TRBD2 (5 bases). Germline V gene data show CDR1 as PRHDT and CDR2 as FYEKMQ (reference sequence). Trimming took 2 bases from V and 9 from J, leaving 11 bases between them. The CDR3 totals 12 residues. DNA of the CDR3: TGTGCCAGCAGCTTATCGGGGTATGGGCAGTACTTC. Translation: CASSLSGYGQYF. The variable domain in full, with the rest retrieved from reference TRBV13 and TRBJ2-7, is AAGVIQSPRHLIKEKRETATLKCYPIPRHDTVYWYQQGPGQDPQFLISFYEKMQSDKGSIPDRFSAQQFSDYHSELNMSSLELGDSALYFCASSLSGYGQYFGPGTRLTVT.

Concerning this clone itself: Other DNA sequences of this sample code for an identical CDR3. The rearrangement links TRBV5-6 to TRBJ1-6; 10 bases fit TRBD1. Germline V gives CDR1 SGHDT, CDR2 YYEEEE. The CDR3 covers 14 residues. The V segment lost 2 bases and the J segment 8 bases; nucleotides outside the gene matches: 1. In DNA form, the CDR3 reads TGTGCCAGCAGCTTTGGGACAGGGGATTCACCCCTCCACTTT. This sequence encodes CASSFGTGDSPLHF. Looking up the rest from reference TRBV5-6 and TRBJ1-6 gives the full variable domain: DAGVTQSPTHLIKTRGQQVTLRCSPKSGHDTVSWYQQALGQGPQFIFQYYEEEERQRGNFPDRFSGHQFPNYSSELNVNALLLGDSALYLCASSFGTGDSPLHFGNGTRLTVT.

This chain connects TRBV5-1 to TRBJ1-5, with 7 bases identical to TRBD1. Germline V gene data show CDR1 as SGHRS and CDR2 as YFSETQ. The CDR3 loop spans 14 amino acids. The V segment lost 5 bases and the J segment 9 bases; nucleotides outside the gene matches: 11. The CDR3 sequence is CASSDRAGGGPQHF. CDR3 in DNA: TGCGCCAGCAGTGACAGGGCAGGTGGTGGGCCCCAGCATTTT.

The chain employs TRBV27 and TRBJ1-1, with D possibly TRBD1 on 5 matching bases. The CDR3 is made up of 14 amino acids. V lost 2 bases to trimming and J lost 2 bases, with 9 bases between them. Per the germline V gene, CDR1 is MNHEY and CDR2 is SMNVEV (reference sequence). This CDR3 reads CASSLKDKNTEAFF. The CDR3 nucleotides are TGTGCCAGCAGTTTAAAGGACAAAAACACTGAAGCTTTCTTT.

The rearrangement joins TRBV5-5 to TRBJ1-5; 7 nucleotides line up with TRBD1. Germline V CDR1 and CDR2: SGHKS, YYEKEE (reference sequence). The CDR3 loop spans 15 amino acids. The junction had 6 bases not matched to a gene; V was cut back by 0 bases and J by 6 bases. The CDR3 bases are TGTGCCAGCAGCTTGGGACAGGGCCTTCTTCAGCCCCAGCATTTT. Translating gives CASSLGQGLLQPQHF.

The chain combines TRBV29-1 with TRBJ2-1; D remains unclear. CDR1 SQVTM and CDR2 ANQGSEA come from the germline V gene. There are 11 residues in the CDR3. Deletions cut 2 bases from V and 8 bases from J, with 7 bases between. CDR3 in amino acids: CSVELGDEQFF. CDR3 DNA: TGCAGCGTTGAACTGGGCGATGAGCAGTTCTTC.